A selection of T cell receptor beta chains follows, all from one sample in a study of tumor-infiltrating lymphocytes in primary liver carcinoma. TCRdb processed the multiplex PCR reads anew with MiXCR; each CDR3 protein has one entry. The data contain hundreds of thousands of distinct CDR3 sequences, approximately 58% of them seen just once; the ten biggest clones take up over 15%. The specimen sequenced was peripheral blood. All receptors derive from a woman in her 30s with primary liver carcinoma and hepatitis B virus infection. Each CDR3 is given with its conserved first and last residue. A D gene is named only where the DNA matches it firmly. Some rows have no size entry. The others give once, few or many, or a class for an expanded clone.

d_call j_call v_call clone_size cdr3_aa cdr3_nt
TRBD1 TRBJ2-5 TRBV5-5 NA CTSSGTGGRQETQYF TGTACCAGCAGCGGTACAGGGGGCAGACAAGAGACCCAGTACTTC
NA TRBJ2-1 TRBV11-2 NA CASGLAAQSSYNEQLF TGTGCCAGCGGCTTAGCGGCACAAAGCTCCTACAATGAGCAGCTCTTC
NA TRBJ2-1 TRBV5-5 NA CASRPAAYNEQFF TGTGCCAGCAGACCCGCCGCGTACAATGAGCAGTTCTTC
NA TRBJ2-5 TRBV11-2 many CASSLALRVETQYF TGTGCCAGCAGCTTAGCGTTAAGAGTGGAGACCCAGTACTTC
NA TRBJ2-7 TRBV4-1 once CASIRPGPSYEQYF TGCGCCAGCATCCGTCCCGGTCCCTCCTACGAGCAGTACTTC
NA TRBJ2-7 TRBV4-2 few CASSQDFGTYEQYF TGTGCCAGCAGCCAAGATTTCGGTACCTACGAGCAGTACTTC
TRBD1 TRBJ2-2 TRBV28 few CASSLWTGSSTGELFF TGTGCCAGCAGTCTCTGGACAGGATCGAGCACCGGGGAGCTGTTTTTT
NA TRBJ2-2 TRBV4-2 few CASSHYRGGTGELFF TGTGCCAGCAGCCACTACAGAGGGGGCACCGGGGAGCTGTTTTTT
NA TRBJ1-4 TRBV13 NA CASSPQTPQGGREKLFF TGTGCCAGCAGTCCCCAAACACCACAGGGCGGTCGTGAAAAACTGTTTTTT
NA TRBJ2-1 TRBV25-1 once CASSEGGNVDERFF TGTGCCAGCAGTGAGGGTGGGAACGTTGATGAGCGGTTCTTC
NA TRBJ2-5 TRBV12-3/TRBV12-4 many CAVGGKETQYF TGTGCGGTTGGAGGGAAAGAGACCCAGTACTTC
TRBD1 TRBJ2-3 TRBV28 NA CACRRPGQSQYF TGTGCCTGCAGGCGACCGGGACAGTCGCAGTATTTT
NA TRBJ1-2 TRBV11-2 NA CTSSSGEYGYAF TGTACCAGCAGCTCAGGGGAATATGGCTACGCCTTC
NA TRBJ2-7 TRBV6-5 few CASSYGMAYEQYF TGTGCCAGCAGTTACGGGATGGCCTACGAGCAGTACTTC
NA TRBJ2-2 TRBV28 NA CASSEARSSRELFF TGTGCCAGCAGTGAGGCGAGGAGCTCCCGGGAGCTGTTTTTT
NA TRBJ2-2 TRBV28 NA CASRKGGGEARTGELFF TGTGCCAGCAGAAAAGGGGGGGGGGAGGCTAGGACCGGGGAGCTGTTTTTT
TRBD2 TRBJ2-3 TRBV12-5 NA CASGLDSGSTDTQYF TGTGCTAGTGGTTTGGATAGCGGGAGCACAGATACGCAGTATTTT
NA TRBJ2-6 TRBV11-2 NA CASSFFQAGANALTF TGTGCCAGTAGCTTCTTCCAGGCTGGGGCCAACGCCCTGACTTTC
NA TRBJ2-7 TRBV11-2 NA CASSLDLYEQYF TGTGCCAGCAGCTTAGATCTCTACGAGCAGTACTTC
TRBD2 TRBJ2-1 TRBV4-1 NA CASSRDRTSVHNEQFF TGCGCCAGCAGCCGAGATCGCACTAGCGTGCACAATGAGCAGTTCTTC
NA TRBJ2-7 TRBV6-5 NA CASSYSPGPSSEQYF TGTGCCAGCAGTTACTCACCGGGACCCTCCTCCGAGCAGTACTTC
NA TRBJ1-2 TRBV11-2 medium-sized CASSSTGFGYTF TGTGCCAGCAGCTCTACAGGGTTTGGCTACACCTTC
TRBD1 TRBJ2-3 TRBV29-1 NA CSSLPGGVADTQYF TGCAGCTCGCTCCCAGGGGGTGTCGCAGATACGCAGTATTTT
NA TRBJ2-6 TRBV4-2 few CASVLLQGSGANVLTF TGTGCCAGCGTACTTCTTCAAGGTTCGGGGGCCAACGTCCTGACTTTC
NA TRBJ2-7 TRBV11-2 NA CAISLWGGVYEQYF TGTGCCATTAGCTTATGGGGCGGGGTTTACGAGCAGTACTTC
NA TRBJ1-5 TRBV5-4 NA CASSLGQGQSQHF TGTGCCAGCAGCTTGGGGCAGGGGCAGTCCCAGCATTTT
TRBD2 TRBJ2-7 TRBV6-6 NA CVSSYSGLAGGQTYEQYF TGTGTCAGCAGTTACTCTGGCCTAGCGGGAGGACAAACCTACGAGCAGTACTTC
NA TRBJ2-2 TRBV11-2 NA CANSLVEPGGELFF TGTGCCAACAGTTTAGTGGAGCCGGGCGGGGAGCTGTTTTTT
TRBD1 TRBJ1-1 TRBV6-2/TRBV6-3 NA CARRPGGTEAFF TGTGCCAGAAGGCCAGGGGGCACTGAAGCTTTCTTT
TRBD2 TRBJ2-3 TRBV5-4 NA CAGSLEGSGVTDTHYF TGTGCCGGCAGCTTGGAAGGTAGCGGGGTCACAGATACGCACTATTTT
NA TRBJ2-5 TRBV29-1 many CSVVDGKAQYF TGCAGCGTTGTCGACGGGAAGGCCCAGTACTTC
NA TRBJ1-5 TRBV19 NA CASSSLQGNNQSQHF TGTGCCAGTAGTAGTCTGCAGGGTAACAATCAGTCCCAGCATTTT
TRBD2 TRBJ2-1 TRBV7-8 NA CASSGGGRPYNEQFF TGTGCCAGCAGCGGAGGCGGGAGGCCTTACAATGAGCAGTTCTTC
NA TRBJ2-7 TRBV6-1 NA CASSRSQDYEQCF TGTGCCAGCAGTAGGTCACAAGACTACGAGCAGTGCTTC
TRBD2 TRBJ2-2 TRBV5-6 NA CASSLGLFNTGELFF TGTGCCAGCAGCCTGGGACTATTTAACACCGGGGAGCTGTTTTTT
NA TRBJ2-1 TRBV28 NA CASSLPGVHNEQFF TGTGCCAGCAGTTTACCGGGAGTCCACAATGAGCAGTTCTTC
TRBD2 TRBJ2-4 TRBV29-1 many CSVVLAGGIGIQYF TGCAGCGTTGTCCTAGCGGGAGGCATCGGCATTCAGTACTTC
NA TRBJ2-2 TRBV6-6 NA CASSPIRATGELFF TGTGCCAGCAGCCCAATTAGAGCCACCGGGGAGCTGTTTTTT
NA TRBJ2-7 TRBV6-5 NA CASNYKDSRFYEQYF TGTGCCAGCAATTATAAGGACAGCAGATTCTACGAGCAGTACTTC
NA TRBJ1-6 TRBV10-2 NA CASSEGGGLRSPLHF TGCGCCAGCAGTGAAGGAGGGGGATTGAGGTCACCCCTCCACTTT
TRBD1 TRBJ2-5 TRBV29-1 few CSVRQGTGETQYF TGCAGCGTTCGCCAGGGGACAGGGGAGACCCAGTACTTC
NA TRBJ2-1 TRBV7-8 NA CASSPRLLGKFF TGTGCCAGCAGCCCGCGATTATTAGGGAAGTTCTTC
NA TRBJ1-5 TRBV12-3/TRBV12-4 NA CASSLGLETGIQPQHF TGTGCCAGCAGTTTAGGCCTTGAGACGGGGATCCAGCCTCAGCATTTT
TRBD1 TRBJ2-7 TRBV14 many CASSQGRGREQYF TGTGCCAGCAGCCAAGGCAGGGGGCGGGAGCAGTACTTC
TRBD2 TRBJ2-1 TRBV11-1 NA CASSITSGGWHNEQLF TGCGCCAGCAGCATAACTAGCGGTGGTTGGCACAATGAGCAGCTCTTC
NA TRBJ2-6 TRBV29-1 NA CGVNSGANVLTF TGCGGCGTCAACTCTGGGGCCAACGTCCTGACTTTC
NA TRBJ1-5 TRBV2 few CASSGTGQPQHF TGTGCCAGCAGCGGGACTGGGCAGCCCCAGCATTTT
NA TRBJ1-1 TRBV7-6 NA CASSLNPYRGLGNTEAFF TGTGCCAGCAGCTTGAACCCATACCGGGGCCTAGGGAACACTGAAGCTTTCTTT
NA TRBJ2-7 TRBV11-2 NA CVSSLGRNYEQYF TGTGTCAGCAGCTTAGGTCGAAACTACGAGCAGTACTTC
NA TRBJ1-4 TRBV7-9 few CASSLQGDGEKLFF TGTGCCAGCAGCTTACAGGGCGATGGTGAAAAACTGTTTTTT